These 9 T cell receptor beta chains were all obtained from the same sample, sequenced in a study of cytomegalovirus exposure and HLA in healthy donors. Both 60 Vbeta primers and 13 Jbeta primers went into the PCR. TCRdb's copy holds only in-frame clones and misses some; the assay was immunoSEQ multiplex PCR. The sample includes a few hundred thousand clones, 84% of them seen just once. The sample consisted of PBMCs. The receptors here all came from a woman between 40 and 50 years old in good health and CMV-seropositive.

This chain joins TRBV27 and TRBJ2-6, with 9 bases lining up with TRBD1. The CDR3 consists of 15 residues. Germline V gene lookup returns CDR1 MNHEY and CDR2 SMNVEV (reference sequence). The ends lost 8 bases at V and 0 bases at J; junction bases unmatched: 2. This chain's CDR3 is CASRDRVSGANVLTF. CDR3 DNA: TGTGCCAGCCGGGACAGGGTCTCTGGGGCCAACGTCCTGACTTTC.

The CDR3 reads CASSLVAGIGEKLFF. The CDR3 nucleotides are TGTGCCAGCAGCTTAGTTGCAGGGATTGGTGAAAAACTGTTTTTT. The V gene is TRBV7-9, the J gene TRBJ1-4; maybe TRBD1 (5 bases). This CDR3 region has 15 residues. In germline, CDR1 is SEHNR, CDR2 FQNEAQ (reference sequence). V lost 1 base and J 7 bases, leaving 13 bases between the germline ends.

The chain combines TRBV6-5 with TRBJ2-5, with TRBD2 matching 8 bases. The V gene's germline CDR1 is MNHEY and CDR2 SVGAGI. J lost 5 bases, V lost 0 bases, and 5 bases had no gene match. The CDR3 spans 15 residues. CDR3 region: CASSYSDGREETQYF. In DNA form, the CDR3 reads TGTGCCAGCAGTTACTCGGACGGGAGGGAGGAGACCCAGTACTTC.

The CDR3 bases are TGTGCCAGCAGTTTGGGACAGGAGAACACTGAAGCTTTCTTT. This gives the protein CASSLGQENTEAFF. V gene TRBV28 combines with J gene TRBJ1-1, with 8 bases aligning to TRBD1. The CDR3 runs to 14 residues. After removal of 3 bases from V and 1 base from J, the junction contained 1 base not matched to a gene. The germline CDR1 and CDR2 sequences are MDHEN and SYDVKM.

The genes are TRBV30 and TRBJ2-1, with D hard to call. V lost 0 bases to trimming and J lost 7 bases, with 7 bases between them. The CDR3 spans 12 residues. CDR1 and CDR2 from the germline V gene are GTSNPN and SVGIG (reference sequence). The CDR3 nucleotides are TGTGCCTGGAGTGTTGGAGTAAATGAGCAGTTCTTC. Translation: CAWSVGVNEQFF.

The table lists this clone with a count of one. The chain carries TRBV6-1 and TRBJ2-5; no definite D call. The length of the CDR3 is 16 residues. Germline V gene lookup returns CDR1 MNHNS and CDR2 SASEGT. The V gene lost 1 base and the J gene lost 5 bases, with 17 bases spanning the gap. The CDR3 sequence is CASSEGVRLPTETQYF. The CDR3 DNA sequence: TGTGCCAGCAGTGAAGGGGTTAGACTCCCGACGGAGACCCAGTACTTC.

The rearrangement links TRBV28 to TRBJ1-2, with TRBD1 identical over 12 bases. Per the germline V gene, CDR1 is MDHEN and CDR2 is SYDVKM. V was pared by 6 bases and J by 5 bases, with 10 bases of the junction left unmatched. The CDR3 is 16 amino acids. CDR3: CASRTPGQGARYGYTF. The CDR3 DNA reads TGTGCCAGCAGGACCCCGGGACAGGGGGCGAGGTATGGCTACACCTTC.

The rearrangement links TRBV6-5 to TRBJ2-7; D might be TRBD2 (6 bases). This CDR3 is 15 amino acids long. Trimming removed 2 bases from V and 5 bases from J, with 16 bases in between. Germline CDR1 reads MNHEY; CDR2 reads SVGAGI. Written as DNA, the CDR3 is TGTGCCAGCAGTTACCAATCGGGTTGGGGGGACGAGCAGTACTTC. This translates into CASSYQSGWGDEQYF.

The V and J genes are TRBV29-1 and TRBJ1-3; D is ambiguous. Trimming stripped 5 bases from V and 11 bases from J, with 10 bases between. Germline V gene lookup returns CDR1 SQVTM and CDR2 ANQGSEA. The CDR3 spans 10 residues. The CDR3 loop is CSVSEGSIYF. The CDR3 region has the DNA TGCAGCGTTTCTGAGGGATCCATATATTTT. Supplemented by reference TRBV29-1 and TRBJ1-3, the full variable domain reads SAVISQKPSRDICQRGTSLTIQCQVDSQVTMMFWYRQQPGQSLTLIATANQGSEATYESGFVIDKFPISRPNLTFSTLTVSNMSPEDSSIYLCSVSEGSIYFGEGSWLTVV.